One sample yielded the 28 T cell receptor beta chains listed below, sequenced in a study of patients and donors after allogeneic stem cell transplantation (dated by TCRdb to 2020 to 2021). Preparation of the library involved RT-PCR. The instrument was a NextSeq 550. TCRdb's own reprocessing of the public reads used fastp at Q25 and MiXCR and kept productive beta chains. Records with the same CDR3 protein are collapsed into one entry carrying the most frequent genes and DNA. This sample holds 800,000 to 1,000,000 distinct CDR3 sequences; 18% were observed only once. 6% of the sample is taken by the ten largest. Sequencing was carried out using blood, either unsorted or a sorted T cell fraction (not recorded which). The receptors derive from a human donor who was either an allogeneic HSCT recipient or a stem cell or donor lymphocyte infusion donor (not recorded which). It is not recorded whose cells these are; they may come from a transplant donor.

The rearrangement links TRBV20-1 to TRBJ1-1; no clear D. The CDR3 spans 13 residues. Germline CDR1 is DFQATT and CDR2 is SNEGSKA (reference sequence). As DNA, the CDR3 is TGCAGGGGGATGAGGTCCATGAACACTGAAGCTTTCTTT. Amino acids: CRGMRSMNTEAFF.

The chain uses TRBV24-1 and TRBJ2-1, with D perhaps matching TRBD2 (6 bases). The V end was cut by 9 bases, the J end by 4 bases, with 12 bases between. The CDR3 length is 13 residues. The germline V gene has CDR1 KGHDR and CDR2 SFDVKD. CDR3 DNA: TGTGCCACCGGGGTAGCGGCTTACAATGAGCAGTTCTTC. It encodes CATGVAAYNEQFF.

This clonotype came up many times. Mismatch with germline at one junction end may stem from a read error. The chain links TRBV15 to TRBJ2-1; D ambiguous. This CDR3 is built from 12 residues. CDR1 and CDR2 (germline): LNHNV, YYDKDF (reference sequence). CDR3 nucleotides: TGTGCCACCAGTAGAGTCTACAATGAGCAGTTCTTC. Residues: CATSRVYNEQFF.

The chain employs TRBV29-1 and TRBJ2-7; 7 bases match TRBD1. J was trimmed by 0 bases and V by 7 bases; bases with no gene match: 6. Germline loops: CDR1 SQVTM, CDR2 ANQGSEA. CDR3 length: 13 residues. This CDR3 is CSALDRASYEQYF. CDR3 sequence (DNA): TGCAGCGCCCTTGACAGGGCCTCCTACGAGCAGTACTTC.

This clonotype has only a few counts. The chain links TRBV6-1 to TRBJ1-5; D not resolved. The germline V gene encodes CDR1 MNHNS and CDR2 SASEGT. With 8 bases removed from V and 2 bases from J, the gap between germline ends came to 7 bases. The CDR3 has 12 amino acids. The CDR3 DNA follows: TGTGCCAGCCATTACGGCAATCAGCCCCAGCATTTT. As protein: CASHYGNQPQHF.

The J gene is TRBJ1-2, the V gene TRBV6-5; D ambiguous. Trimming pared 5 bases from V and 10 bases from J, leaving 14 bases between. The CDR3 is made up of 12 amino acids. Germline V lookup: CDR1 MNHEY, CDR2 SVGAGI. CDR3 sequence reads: CASSRAARHYTF. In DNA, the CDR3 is TGTGCCAGCAGTCGGGCGGCGAGACACTACACCTTC.

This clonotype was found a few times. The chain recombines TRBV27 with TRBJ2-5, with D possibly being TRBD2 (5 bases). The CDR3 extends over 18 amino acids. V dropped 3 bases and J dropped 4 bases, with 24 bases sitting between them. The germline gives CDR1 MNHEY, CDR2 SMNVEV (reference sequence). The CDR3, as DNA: TGTGCCAGCAGTTTTCAGCTCCCTAGGTCTAGCCCCGCAGAGACCCAGTACTTC. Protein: CASSFQLPRSSPAETQYF.

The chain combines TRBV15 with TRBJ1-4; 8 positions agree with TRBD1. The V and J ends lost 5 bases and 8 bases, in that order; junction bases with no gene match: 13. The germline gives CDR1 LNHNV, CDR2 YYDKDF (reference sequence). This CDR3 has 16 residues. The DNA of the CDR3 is TGTGCCACCAGCTCACCAAGACAGGGGATACGGGAAAAACTGTTTTTT. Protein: CATSSPRQGIREKLFF.

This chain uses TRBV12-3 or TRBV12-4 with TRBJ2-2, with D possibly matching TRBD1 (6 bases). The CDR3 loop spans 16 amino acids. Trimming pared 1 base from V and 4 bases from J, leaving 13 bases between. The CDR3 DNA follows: TGTGCCAGCAGTTTAGATGGGGGCATAGTCACCGGGGAGCTGTTTTTT. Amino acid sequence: CASSLDGGIVTGELFF.

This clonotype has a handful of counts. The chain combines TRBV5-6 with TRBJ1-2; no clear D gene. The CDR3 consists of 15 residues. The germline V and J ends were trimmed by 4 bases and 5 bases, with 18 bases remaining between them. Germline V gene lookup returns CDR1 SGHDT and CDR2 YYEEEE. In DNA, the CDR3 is TGTGCCAGCAGCCTAGACAAAACCTACCCTTATGGCTACACCTTC. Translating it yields CASSLDKTYPYGYTF.

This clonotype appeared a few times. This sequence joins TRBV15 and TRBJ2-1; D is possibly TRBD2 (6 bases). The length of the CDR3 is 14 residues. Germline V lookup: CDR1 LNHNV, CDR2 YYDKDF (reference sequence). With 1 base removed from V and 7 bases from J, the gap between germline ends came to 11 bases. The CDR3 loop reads CATSRVGGLNEQFF. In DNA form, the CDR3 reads TGTGCCACCAGCAGAGTGGGAGGACTTAATGAGCAGTTCTTC.

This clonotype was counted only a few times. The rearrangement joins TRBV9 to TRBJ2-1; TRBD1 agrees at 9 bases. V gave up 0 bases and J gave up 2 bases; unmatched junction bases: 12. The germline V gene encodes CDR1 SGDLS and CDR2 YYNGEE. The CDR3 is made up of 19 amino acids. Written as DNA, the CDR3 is TGTGCCAGCAGCGTAGTAGATCAACAGGGGGCGAGAACCTACAATGAGCAGTTCTTC. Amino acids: CASSVVDQQGARTYNEQFF.

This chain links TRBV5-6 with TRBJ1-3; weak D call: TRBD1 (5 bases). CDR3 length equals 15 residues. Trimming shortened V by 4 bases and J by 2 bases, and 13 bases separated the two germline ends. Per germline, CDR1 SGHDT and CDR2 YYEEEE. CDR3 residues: CASSEEGYAGNTIYF. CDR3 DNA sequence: TGTGCCAGCAGCGAAGAGGGGTACGCTGGAAACACCATATATTTT. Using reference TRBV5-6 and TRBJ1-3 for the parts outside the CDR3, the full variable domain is DAGVTQSPTHLIKTRGQQVTLRCSPKSGHDTVSWYQQALGQGPQFIFQYYEEEERQRGNFPDRFSGHQFPNYSSELNVNALLLGDSALYLCASSEEGYAGNTIYFGEGSWLTVV.

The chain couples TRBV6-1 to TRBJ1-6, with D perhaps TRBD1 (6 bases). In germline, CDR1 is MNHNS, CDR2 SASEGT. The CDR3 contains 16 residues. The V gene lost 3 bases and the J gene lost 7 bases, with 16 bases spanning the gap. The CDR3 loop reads CASSDYAQTGNSPLHF. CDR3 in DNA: TGTGCCAGCAGTGACTACGCCCAAACAGGGAATTCACCCCTCCACTTT.

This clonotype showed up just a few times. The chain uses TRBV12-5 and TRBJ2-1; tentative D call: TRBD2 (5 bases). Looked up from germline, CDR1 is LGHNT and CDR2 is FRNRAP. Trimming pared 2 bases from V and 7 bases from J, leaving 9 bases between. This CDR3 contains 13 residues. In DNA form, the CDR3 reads TGTGCTAGTGGTTTGAGCCCGGGGAATGAGCAGTTCTTC. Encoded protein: CASGLSPGNEQFF.

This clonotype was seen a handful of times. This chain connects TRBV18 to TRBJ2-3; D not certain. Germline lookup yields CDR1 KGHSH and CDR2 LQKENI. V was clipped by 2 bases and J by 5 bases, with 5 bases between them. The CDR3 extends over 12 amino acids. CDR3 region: CASSPLVDTQYF. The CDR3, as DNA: TGTGCCAGCTCACCATTAGTAGATACGCAGTATTTT. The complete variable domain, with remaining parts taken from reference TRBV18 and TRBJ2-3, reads NAGVMQNPRHLVRRRGQEARLRCSPMKGHSHVYWYRQLPEEGLKFMVYLQKENIIDESGMPKERFSAEFPKEGPSILRIQQVVRGDSAAYFCASSPLVDTQYFGPGTRLTVL.

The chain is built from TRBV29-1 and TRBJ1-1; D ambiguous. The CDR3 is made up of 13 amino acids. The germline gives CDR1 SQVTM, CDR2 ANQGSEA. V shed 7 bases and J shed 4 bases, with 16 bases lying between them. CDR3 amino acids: CSADKDDVTEAFF. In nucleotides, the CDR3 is TGCAGCGCTGACAAGGACGACGTCACTGAAGCTTTCTTT.

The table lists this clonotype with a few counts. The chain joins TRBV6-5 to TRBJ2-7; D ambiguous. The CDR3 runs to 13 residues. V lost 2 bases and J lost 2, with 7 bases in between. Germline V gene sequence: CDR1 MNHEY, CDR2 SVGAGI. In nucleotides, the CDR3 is TGTGCCAGCAGTTACAGGAGCCCCTACGAGCAGTACTTC. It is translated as CASSYRSPYEQYF.

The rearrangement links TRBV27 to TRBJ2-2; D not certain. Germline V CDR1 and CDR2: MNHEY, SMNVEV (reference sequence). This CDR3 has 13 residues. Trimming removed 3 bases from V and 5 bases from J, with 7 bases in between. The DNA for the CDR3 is TGTGCCAGCAGTTTCGCGGTGACCGGGGAGCTGTTTTTT. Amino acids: CASSFAVTGELFF.

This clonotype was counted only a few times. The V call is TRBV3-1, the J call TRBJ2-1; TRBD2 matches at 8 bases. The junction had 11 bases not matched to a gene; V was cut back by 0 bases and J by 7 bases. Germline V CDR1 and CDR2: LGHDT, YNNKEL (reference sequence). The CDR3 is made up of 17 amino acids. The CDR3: CASSQEAGLGSYNEQFF. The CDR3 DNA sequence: TGTGCCAGCAGCCAAGAGGCGGGACTAGGGTCTTATAATGAGCAGTTCTTC.

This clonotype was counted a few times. The CDR3 nucleotides read TGTGCCAGCAGCAGTCAGGTCCCGAACACTGAAGCTTTCTTT. Protein: CASSSQVPNTEAFF. V gene TRBV4-2 combines with J gene TRBJ1-1; D is undetermined. The CDR3 length is 14 residues. Trimming stripped 5 bases from V and 1 base from J, with 11 bases between. Germline-derived CDR1 and CDR2 are LGHNA and YNFKEQ.

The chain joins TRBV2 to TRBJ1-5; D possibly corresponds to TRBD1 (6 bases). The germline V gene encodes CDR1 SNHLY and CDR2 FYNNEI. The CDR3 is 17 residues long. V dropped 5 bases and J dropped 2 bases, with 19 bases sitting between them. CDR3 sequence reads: CASSTQGGGRGNQPQHF. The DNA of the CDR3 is TGTGCCAGCAGTACCCAAGGGGGGGGTCGAGGCAATCAGCCCCAGCATTTT.

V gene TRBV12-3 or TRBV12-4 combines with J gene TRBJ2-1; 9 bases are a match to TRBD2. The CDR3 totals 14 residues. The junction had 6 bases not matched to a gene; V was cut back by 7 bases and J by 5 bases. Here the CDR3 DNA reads TGTGCCAGCAACCTAGCGGGACGGGACAATGAGCAGTTCTTC. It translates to CASNLAGRDNEQFF.

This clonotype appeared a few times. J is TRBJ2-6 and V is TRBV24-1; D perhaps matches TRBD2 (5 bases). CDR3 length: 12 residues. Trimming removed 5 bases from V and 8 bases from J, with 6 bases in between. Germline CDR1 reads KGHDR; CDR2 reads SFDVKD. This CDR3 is CATSGTPNVLTF. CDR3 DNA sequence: TGTGCCACCAGTGGGACTCCCAACGTCCTGACTTTC.

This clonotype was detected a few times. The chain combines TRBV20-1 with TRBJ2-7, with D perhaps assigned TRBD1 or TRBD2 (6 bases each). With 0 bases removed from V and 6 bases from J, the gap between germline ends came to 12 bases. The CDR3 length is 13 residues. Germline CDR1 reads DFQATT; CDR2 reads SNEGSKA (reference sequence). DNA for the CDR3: TGCAGTGCTAGAGATACAGGGACTCGCGAGCAGTACTTC. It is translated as CSARDTGTREQYF.

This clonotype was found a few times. Here the CDR3 reads CASSLDLRGGLVEQYF. CDR3 nucleotides: TGTGCCAGCAGCTTAGATCTACGGGGGGGCCTTGTCGAGCAGTACTTC. The rearrangement joins TRBV7-2 to TRBJ2-7; 8 positions match TRBD2. Per germline, CDR1 SGHTA and CDR2 FQGNSA. The CDR3 loop spans 16 amino acids. V was pared by 1 base and J by 6 bases, with 11 bases of the junction left unmatched. Based on the CDR3 plus reference TRBV7-2 and TRBJ2-7, the full variable domain is GAGVSQSPSNKVTEKGKDVELRCDPISGHTALYWYRQSLGQGLEFLIYFQGNSAPDKSGLPSDRFSAERTGGSVSTLTIQRTQQEDSAVYLCASSLDLRGGLVEQYFGPGTRLTVT.

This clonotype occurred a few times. The CDR3, as DNA: TGTGCCAGCTCACCACGGGGCCATACAGGAACTGAAGCTTTCTTT. Residues: CASSPRGHTGTEAFF. This chain joins TRBV18 and TRBJ1-1, with a weak D call TRBD1 (5 bases). Deletions cut 1 base from V and 5 bases from J, with 14 bases between. This CDR3 has 15 amino acids. CDR1 and CDR2 (germline): KGHSH, LQKENI.

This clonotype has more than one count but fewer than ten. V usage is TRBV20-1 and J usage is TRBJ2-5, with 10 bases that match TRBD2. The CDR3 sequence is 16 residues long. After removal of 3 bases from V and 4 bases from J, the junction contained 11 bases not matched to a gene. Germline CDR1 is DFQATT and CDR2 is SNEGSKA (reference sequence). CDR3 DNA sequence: TGCAGTGCTAGTTTCCCCGCTAGCGGGAGTACAGAGACCCAGTACTTC. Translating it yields CSASFPASGSTETQYF.